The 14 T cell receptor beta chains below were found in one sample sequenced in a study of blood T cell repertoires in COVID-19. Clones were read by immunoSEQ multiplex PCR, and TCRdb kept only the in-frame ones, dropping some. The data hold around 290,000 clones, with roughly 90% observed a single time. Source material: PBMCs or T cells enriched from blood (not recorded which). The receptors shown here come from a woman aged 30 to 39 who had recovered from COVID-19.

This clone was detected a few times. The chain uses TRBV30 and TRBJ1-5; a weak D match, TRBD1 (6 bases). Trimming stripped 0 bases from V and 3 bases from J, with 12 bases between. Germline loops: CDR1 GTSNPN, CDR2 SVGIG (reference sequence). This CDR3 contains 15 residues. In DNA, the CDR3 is TGTGCCTGGAGTGTTATCGACAGGTTCAATCAGCCCCAGCATTTT. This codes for CAWSVIDRFNQPQHF.

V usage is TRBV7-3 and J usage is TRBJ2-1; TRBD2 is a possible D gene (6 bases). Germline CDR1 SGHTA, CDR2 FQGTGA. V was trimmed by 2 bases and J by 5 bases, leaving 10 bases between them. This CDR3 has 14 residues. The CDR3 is CASSLDAGHNEQFF. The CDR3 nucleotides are TGTGCCAGCAGCTTAGACGCGGGGCACAATGAGCAGTTCTTC.

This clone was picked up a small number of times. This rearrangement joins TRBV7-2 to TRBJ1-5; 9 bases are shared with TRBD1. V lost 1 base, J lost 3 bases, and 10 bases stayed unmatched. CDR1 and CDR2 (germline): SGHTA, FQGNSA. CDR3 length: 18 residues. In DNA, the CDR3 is TGTGCCAGCAGCTTAGGTTCCAGGTGGACAGGGGACAATCAGCCCCAGCATTTT. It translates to CASSLGSRWTGDNQPQHF.

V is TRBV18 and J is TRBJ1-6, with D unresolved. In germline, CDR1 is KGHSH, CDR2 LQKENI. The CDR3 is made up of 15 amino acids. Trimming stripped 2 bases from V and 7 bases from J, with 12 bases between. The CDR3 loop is CASSPESPLNSPLHF. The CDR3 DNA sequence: TGTGCCAGCTCACCAGAGAGCCCTTTGAATTCACCCCTCCACTTT.

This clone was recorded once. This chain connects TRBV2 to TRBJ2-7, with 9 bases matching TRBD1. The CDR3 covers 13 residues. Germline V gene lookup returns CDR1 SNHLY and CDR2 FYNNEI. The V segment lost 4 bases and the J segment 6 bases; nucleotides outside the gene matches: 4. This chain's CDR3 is CASSGTGVGEQYF. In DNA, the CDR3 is TGTGCCAGCAGTGGGACAGGGGTCGGCGAGCAGTACTTC.

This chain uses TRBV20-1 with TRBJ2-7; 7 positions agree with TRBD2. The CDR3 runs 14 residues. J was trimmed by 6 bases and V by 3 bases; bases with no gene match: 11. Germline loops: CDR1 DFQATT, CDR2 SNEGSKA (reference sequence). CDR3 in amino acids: CSASRSSGFGEQYF. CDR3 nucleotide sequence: TGCAGTGCTAGTAGGTCTAGCGGCTTTGGCGAGCAGTACTTC.

CDR3 sequence reads: CASSQVQGAEGYTF. In DNA form, the CDR3 reads TGTGCCAGCAGCCAAGTCCAGGGGGCGGAGGGCTACACCTTC. The chain uses TRBV4-2 and TRBJ1-2; 8 bases agree with TRBD1. V shed 1 base, J shed 8 bases, and the junction held 6 bases outside the gene matches. The CDR3 is made up of 14 amino acids. Germline CDR1 and CDR2: LGHNA and YNFKEQ.

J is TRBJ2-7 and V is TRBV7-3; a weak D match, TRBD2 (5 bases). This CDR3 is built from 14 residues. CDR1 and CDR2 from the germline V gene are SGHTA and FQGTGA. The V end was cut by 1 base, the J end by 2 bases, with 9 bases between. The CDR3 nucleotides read TGTGCCAGCAGCTTAAGAGGGCCCCCCTACGAGCAGTACTTC. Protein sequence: CASSLRGPPYEQYF.

The CDR3 bases are TGTGCCAGCAGACTGACAGGGGGGAACTATGGCTACACCTTC. Translation gives CASRLTGGNYGYTF. This chain uses TRBV27 with TRBJ1-2; 9 nucleotides line up with TRBD1. This CDR3 is 14 amino acids long. With V trimmed by 6 bases and J by 2 bases, 4 bases remained unmatched. CDR1 is MNHEY, CDR2 SMNVEV, per germline (reference sequence).

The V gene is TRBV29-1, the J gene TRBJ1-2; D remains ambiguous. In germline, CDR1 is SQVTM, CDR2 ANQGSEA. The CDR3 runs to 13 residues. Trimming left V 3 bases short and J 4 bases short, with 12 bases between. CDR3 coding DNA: TGCAGCGTTGAGTTTCCACGAGTCTATGGCTACACCTTC. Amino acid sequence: CSVEFPRVYGYTF.

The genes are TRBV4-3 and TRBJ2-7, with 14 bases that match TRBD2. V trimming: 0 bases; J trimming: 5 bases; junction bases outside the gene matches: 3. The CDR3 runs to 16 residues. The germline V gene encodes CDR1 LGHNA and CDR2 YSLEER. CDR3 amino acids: CASSQDRTSGRNEQYF. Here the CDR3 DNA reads TGCGCCAGCAGCCAAGATCGGACTAGCGGGAGGAACGAGCAGTACTTC.

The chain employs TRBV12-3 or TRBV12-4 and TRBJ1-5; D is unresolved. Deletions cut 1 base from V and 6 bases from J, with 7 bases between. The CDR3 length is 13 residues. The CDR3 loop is CASSLGQGQPQHF. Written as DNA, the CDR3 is TGTGCCAGCAGTTTAGGACAAGGTCAGCCCCAGCATTTT.

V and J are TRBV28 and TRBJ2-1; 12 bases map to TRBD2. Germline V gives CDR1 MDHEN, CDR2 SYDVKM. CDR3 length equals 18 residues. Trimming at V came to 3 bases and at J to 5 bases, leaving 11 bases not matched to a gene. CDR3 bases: TGTGCCAGCAGTTTCATCAGCCCCCTAGCGGGAGGGCACAATGAGCAGTTCTTC. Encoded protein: CASSFISPLAGGHNEQFF.

The CDR3 DNA reads as TGTGCCAGCAGCGATACAGGGACCTGGGGAGAGACCCAGTACTTC. It encodes CASSDTGTWGETQYF. V and J are TRBV5-8 and TRBJ2-5; D is possibly TRBD1 (6 bases). In germline, CDR1 is SGHTS, CDR2 YDEGEE. The CDR3 consists of 15 residues. V was trimmed by 4 bases and J by 4 bases, leaving 17 bases between them.